This T cell receptor beta chain was recovered during a study of shared T cell receptors in the human thymus. CDR3 length equals 13 residues. The J segment lost 5 bases and the V segment lost 5 bases, leaving 5 bases of the junction unmatched. Germline V CDR1 and CDR2: MNHEY, SMNVEV (reference sequence). This table comes from immunoSEQ multiplex PCR, and its TCRdb copy is limited to in-frame clones, with some not included. The table records about 660,000 clones, roughly 90% of them present only once. In addition, the sample was reused for a study of human thymus T cells. That source adds: Healthy Finnish infants having corrective surgery for congenital heart defects served as donors. Resections that were taken during corrective heart surgery supplied the thymus tissue. Biased V and J segment usage appeared in thymus and peripheral blood. As related research reported, thymic repertoires overlapped highly among unrelated individuals.

The sequenced sample was thymocytes. J is TRBJ2-7 and V is TRBV27; TRBD1 aligns across 8 bases. The sequence was obtained from a boy in the first two years of life with a congenital heart defect. CDR3 DNA sequence: TGTGCCAGCAGTGACAGGGGATCCGACGAGCAGTACTTC. Translated, it gives CASSDRGSDEQYF.